This paragraph reports one TCR beta chain. There is no known antigen for this receptor. No qualities accompany the bases; no much larger clone lies one base away. The data originate from a study of blood T cell repertoires in COVID-19 (dated by TCRdb to about 2020). About the investigation overall: Samples covering the acute and convalescent phases of COVID-19 were provided by collaborators in the United States, Italy and Spain. Where HLA class I and class II types were available, the types were taken from metadata supplied by the sample provider, not from assay-based typing. Subjects who had been exposed to COVID-19, were actively infected with it, or had recovered from it provided the deeply sampled blood TCRbeta repertoires that made up the dataset. Samples came from the ongoing ImmuneRACE study (first 160 participants) plus 1,254 subjects from 6 global collaborators. The repertoires were made available in a free public database intended to serve as a resource for research on the immune response to SARS-CoV-2. The prospective study material was composed of cDNA or gDNA derived from T cells, B-cell-depleted T cells, or PBMCs. Nearly every sample came with metadata listing a de-identified subject ID, COVID-19 status, age in years and sex.

The germline V gene yields SGHRS for CDR1 and YFSETQ for CDR2. Reading from cysteine to phenylalanine, the CDR3 counts 15 amino acids. Of all the DNA, just the CDR3 is kept, 45 bases in frame from base 1. Trimming removed 5 bases from V and 0 bases from J, leaving 9 bases between the germline ends. Collaborating institutions collected whole blood in K2EDTA tubes following their own protocols. For TCRbeta analysis, collaborators shipped samples in one of three forms: frozen whole blood, isolated PBMCs, or DNA extracted from either of those sample types. TCRbeta CDR3 regions were amplified from genomic DNA using the immunoSEQ Assay, a bias-controlled multiplex PCR. The study's processing was this. The number of nucleated cells in each sample was estimated by amplification of reference gene primers within the assay. Sequence reads were collapsed and filtered to measure the absolute abundance of every unique TCRbeta CDR3 rearrangement. For each sample, productive Simpson clonality was calculated as the square root of Simpson's diversity index over productive rearrangements. What TCRdb holds here is the immuneACCESS table cut down to in-frame rearrangements. Part of the clones is not present; checked against another copy, under half of the missing clones reflect an unresolved V gene, and the others are unexplained. The V and J calls and clone size were taken over from that table, and D and trimming were inferred from the DNA. This sample gives approximately 230,000 clones in total; around 85% of them show up just once. More than 7% of the sample is in the top ten clones.

Points the paper makes about the study in general: The amount of clinical and demographic metadata varied by source and participant and was provided uncurated.

The V and J segments used are TRBV5-1 and TRBJ2-6; the D region possibly corresponds to TRBD1 (5 bases align). This receptor was identified in an elderly man with acute or convalescent COVID-19. Sequenced: peripheral blood. CDR3 protein: CASRETVSGANVLTF. The DNA reads TGCGCCAGCAGGGAGACAGTCTCTGGGGCCAACGTCCTGACTTTC.